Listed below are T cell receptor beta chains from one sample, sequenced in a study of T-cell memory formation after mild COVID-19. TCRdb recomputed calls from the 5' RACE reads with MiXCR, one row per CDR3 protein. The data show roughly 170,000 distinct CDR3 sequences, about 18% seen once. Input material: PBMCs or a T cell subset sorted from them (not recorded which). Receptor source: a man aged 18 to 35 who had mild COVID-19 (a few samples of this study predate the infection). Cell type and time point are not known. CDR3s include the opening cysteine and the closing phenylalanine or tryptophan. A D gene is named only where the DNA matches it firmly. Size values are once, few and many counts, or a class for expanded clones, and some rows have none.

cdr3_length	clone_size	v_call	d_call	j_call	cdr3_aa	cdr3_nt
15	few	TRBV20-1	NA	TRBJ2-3	CSASNSAKSTDTQYF	TGCAGTGCTAGCAACTCCGCAAAGAGCACAGATACGCAGTATTTT
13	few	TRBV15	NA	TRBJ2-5	CATSRGRQETQYF	TGTGCCACCAGCAGAGGTCGGCAAGAGACCCAGTACTTC
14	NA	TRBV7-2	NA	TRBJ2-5	CASSLGLDWETQYF	TGTGCCAGCAGCTTAGGGTTGGATTGGGAGACCCAGTACTTC
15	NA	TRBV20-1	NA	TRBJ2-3	CSARRQGLSGISQYF	TGCAGTGCTAGACGACAGGGACTATCGGGGATATCGCAGTATTTT
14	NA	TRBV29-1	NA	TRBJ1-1	CSVEAVRDAVEAFF	TGCAGCGTTGAGGCGGTACGGGACGCCGTCGAGGCTTTCTTT
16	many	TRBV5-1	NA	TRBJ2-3	CASSAGSTTSTDTQYF	TGCGCCAGCAGCGCGGGATCCACGACTAGCACAGATACGCAGTATTTT
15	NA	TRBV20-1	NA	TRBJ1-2	CSANSPGGSGTGYTF	TGCAGTGCCAACTCGCCGGGGGGCTCAGGTACTGGCTACACCTTC
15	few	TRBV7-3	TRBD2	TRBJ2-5	CASSLRGGLGETQYF	TGTGCCAGCAGCTTACGGGGGGGCCTTGGGGAGACCCAGTACTTC
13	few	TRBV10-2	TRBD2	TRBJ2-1	CASIGTIYNEQFF	TGCGCCAGCATCGGGACTATTTACAATGAGCAGTTCTTC
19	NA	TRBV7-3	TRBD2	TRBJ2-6	CASSPRGGTSVSGANVLTF	TGTGCCAGCAGCCCTCGGGGAGGGACTAGCGTCTCTGGGGCCAACGTCCTGACTTTC
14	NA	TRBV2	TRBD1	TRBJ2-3	CASSFDRDTDTQYF	TGTGCCAGCAGTTTCGACAGGGACACAGATACGCAGTATTTT
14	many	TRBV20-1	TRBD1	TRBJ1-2	CSALTGTGGRSYTF	TGCAGTGCCCTTACCGGGACAGGGGGGAGAAGCTACACCTTC
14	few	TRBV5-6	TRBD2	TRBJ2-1	CASSSLAGGLEQFF	TGTGCCAGCAGCTCGCTAGCGGGGGGGCTTGAGCAGTTCTTC
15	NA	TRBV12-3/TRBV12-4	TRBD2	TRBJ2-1	CASSPTTSGGGEQFF	TGTGCCAGCAGTCCAACTACTAGCGGGGGGGGTGAGCAGTTCTTC
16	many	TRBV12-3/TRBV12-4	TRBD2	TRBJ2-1	CASSRLAGVIYNEQFF	TGTGCCAGCAGTAGACTAGCGGGGGTTATCTACAATGAGCAGTTCTTC
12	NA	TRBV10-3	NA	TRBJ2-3	CAISPRTDTQYF	TGTGCCATCAGCCCCCGGACAGATACGCAGTATTTT
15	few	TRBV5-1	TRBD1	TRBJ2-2	CASSPQGANTGELFF	TGCGCCAGCAGCCCCCAGGGGGCGAACACCGGGGAGCTGTTTTTT
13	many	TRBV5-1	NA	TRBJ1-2	CASSPDGRYGYTF	TGCGCCAGCAGTCCAGACGGTCGCTATGGCTACACCTTC
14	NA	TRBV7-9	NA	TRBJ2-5	CASSFEPTSETQYF	TGTGCCAGCAGCTTTGAGCCGACGTCCGAGACCCAGTACTTC
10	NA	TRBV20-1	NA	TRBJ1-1	CSARQAEAFF	TGCAGTGCTAGACAGGCTGAAGCTTTCTTT
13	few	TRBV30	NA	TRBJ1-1	CAWSYGMNTEAFF	TGTGCCTGGAGTTACGGGATGAACACTGAAGCTTTCTTT
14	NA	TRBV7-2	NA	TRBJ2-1	CASSLALATGEQFF	TGTGCCAGCAGCTTAGCACTAGCGACAGGGGAGCAGTTCTTC
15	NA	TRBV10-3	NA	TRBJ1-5	CAISELGHGNQPQHF	TGTGCCATCAGTGAGTTGGGACACGGCAATCAGCCCCAGCATTTT
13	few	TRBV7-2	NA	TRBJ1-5	CASSLYQDQPQHF	TGTGCCAGCAGCTTGTACCAGGATCAGCCCCAGCATTTT
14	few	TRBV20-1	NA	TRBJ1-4	CSASHPETNEKLFF	TGCAGTGCTAGTCACCCGGAGACTAATGAAAAACTGTTTTTT
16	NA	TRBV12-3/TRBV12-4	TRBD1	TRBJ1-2	CASTAQGARVIGGDTF	TGTGCCAGCACCGCACAGGGGGCGAGGGTCATTGGGGGCGACACCTTC
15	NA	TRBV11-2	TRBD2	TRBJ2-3	CASSSISGNTDTQYF	TGTGCCAGCAGCTCAATTAGCGGGAACACAGATACGCAGTATTTT
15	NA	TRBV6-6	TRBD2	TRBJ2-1	CASSYSAGRGEGQFF	TGTGCCAGCAGTTACTCGGCGGGGAGGGGCGAAGGGCAGTTCTTC
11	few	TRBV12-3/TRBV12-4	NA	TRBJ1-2	CASSTGTGYTF	TGTGCCAGCAGTACAGGGACCGGCTACACCTTC
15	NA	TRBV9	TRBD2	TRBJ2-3	CASSETSGDTDTQYF	TGTGCCAGCAGCGAGACTAGCGGCGACACAGATACGCAGTATTTT
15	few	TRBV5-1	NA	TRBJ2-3	CASSLGRTTPDTQYF	TGCGCCAGCAGCTTGGGGCGGACAACCCCAGATACGCAGTATTTT
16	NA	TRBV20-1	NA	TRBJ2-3	CSARWQWTTPGDTQYF	TGCAGTGCTAGGTGGCAATGGACCACGCCGGGAGATACGCAGTATTTT
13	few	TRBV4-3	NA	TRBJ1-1	CASSQVRDVEAFF	TGCGCCAGCAGCCAAGTCCGGGACGTTGAAGCTTTCTTT
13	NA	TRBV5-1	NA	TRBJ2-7	CASSGGAGYEQYF	TGCGCCAGCAGCGGAGGGGCGGGCTACGAGCAGTACTTC
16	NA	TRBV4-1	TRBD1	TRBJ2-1	CASSQDRDRGLYEQFF	TGCGCCAGCAGCCAAGATAGGGACAGGGGACTATACGAGCAGTTCTTC
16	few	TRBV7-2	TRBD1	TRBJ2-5	CASSGQGRGYQETQYF	TGTGCCAGCAGCGGACAGGGACGGGGGTACCAAGAGACCCAGTACTTC
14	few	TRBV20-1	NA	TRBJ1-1	CSARDLTGLTEAFF	TGCAGTGCTAGAGATCTAACGGGATTGACTGAAGCTTTCTTT
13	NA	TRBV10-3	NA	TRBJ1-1	CAIRGQPNTEAFF	TGTGCCATCAGAGGACAGCCGAACACTGAAGCTTTCTTT
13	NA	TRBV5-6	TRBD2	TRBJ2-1	CARARAGDNEQFF	TGTGCCAGGGCCCGAGCGGGGGACAATGAGCAGTTCTTC
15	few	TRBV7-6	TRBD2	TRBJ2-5	CASSLFSSGQETQYF	TGTGCCAGCAGTCTTTTTTCTAGCGGACAAGAGACCCAGTACTTC
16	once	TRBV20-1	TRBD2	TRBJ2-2	CSARDRLAGNTGELFF	TGCAGTGCTAGAGATCGGCTAGCGGGGAACACCGGGGAGCTGTTTTTT